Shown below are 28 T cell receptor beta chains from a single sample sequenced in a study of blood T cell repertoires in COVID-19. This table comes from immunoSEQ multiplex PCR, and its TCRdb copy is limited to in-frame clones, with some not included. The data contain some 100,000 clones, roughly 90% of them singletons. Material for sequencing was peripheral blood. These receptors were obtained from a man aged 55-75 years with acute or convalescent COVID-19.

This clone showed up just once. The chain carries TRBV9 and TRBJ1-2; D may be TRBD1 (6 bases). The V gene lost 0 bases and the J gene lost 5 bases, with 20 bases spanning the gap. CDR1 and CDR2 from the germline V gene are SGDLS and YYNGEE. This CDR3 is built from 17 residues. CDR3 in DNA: TGTGCCAGCAGCGTAGGTCCCTTCTTGGGGGCAGGGTATGGCTACACCTTC. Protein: CASSVGPFLGAGYGYTF. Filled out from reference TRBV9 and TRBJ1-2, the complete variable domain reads DSGVTQTPKHLITATGQRVTLRCSPRSGDLSVYWYQQSLDQGLQFLIQYYNGEERAKGNILERFSAQQFPDLHSELNLSSLELGDSALYFCASSVGPFLGAGYGYTFGSGTRLTVV.

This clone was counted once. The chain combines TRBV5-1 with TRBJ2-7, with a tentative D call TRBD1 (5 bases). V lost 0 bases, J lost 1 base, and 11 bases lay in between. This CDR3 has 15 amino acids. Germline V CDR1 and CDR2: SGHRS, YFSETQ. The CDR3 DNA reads TGCGCCAGCAGCTTGGGGCCTACAGGTTCCTACGAGCAGTACGTC. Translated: CASSLGPTGSYEQYV.

Here the CDR3 reads CASRRGGGEETQYF. Here the CDR3 DNA reads TGTGCCAGCAGGAGAGGCGGGGGCGAAGAGACCCAGTACTTC. V is TRBV2 and J is TRBJ2-5, with D perhaps matching TRBD2 (7 bases). The CDR3 is 14 residues long. Per germline, CDR1 SNHLY and CDR2 FYNNEI. V lost 6 bases, J lost 3 bases, and 14 bases lay in between.

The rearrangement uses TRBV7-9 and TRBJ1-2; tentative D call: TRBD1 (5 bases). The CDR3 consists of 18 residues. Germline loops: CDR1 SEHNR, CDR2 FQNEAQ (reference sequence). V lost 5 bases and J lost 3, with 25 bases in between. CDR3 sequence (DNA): TGTGCCAGCAGCCTCCGCTTAAGGGGTAACAAAGAACACTATGGCTACACCTTC. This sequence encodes CASSLRLRGNKEHYGYTF.

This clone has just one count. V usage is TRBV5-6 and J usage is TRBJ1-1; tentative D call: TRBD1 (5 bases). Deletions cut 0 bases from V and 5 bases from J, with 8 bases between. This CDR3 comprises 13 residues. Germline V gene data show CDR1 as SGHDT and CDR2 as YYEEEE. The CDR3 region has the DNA TGTGCCAGCAGCTTGGGGGGGAGGACTGAAGCTTTCTTT. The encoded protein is CASSLGGRTEAFF. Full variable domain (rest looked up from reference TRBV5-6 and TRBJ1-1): DAGVTQSPTHLIKTRGQQVTLRCSPKSGHDTVSWYQQALGQGPQFIFQYYEEEERQRGNFPDRFSGHQFPNYSSELNVNALLLGDSALYLCASSLGGRTEAFFGQGTRLTVV.

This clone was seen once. For the CDR3, the DNA is TGCAGTGCTAGTGGGCAGGGGGCGACCTACTATAGCAATCAGCCCCAGCATTTT. As protein: CSASGQGATYYSNQPQHF. The chain carries TRBV20-1 and TRBJ1-5, with 8 positions matching TRBD1. There are 18 residues in the CDR3. The V segment lost 3 bases and the J segment 0 bases; nucleotides outside the gene matches: 13. Per the germline V gene, CDR1 is DFQATT and CDR2 is SNEGSKA (reference sequence).

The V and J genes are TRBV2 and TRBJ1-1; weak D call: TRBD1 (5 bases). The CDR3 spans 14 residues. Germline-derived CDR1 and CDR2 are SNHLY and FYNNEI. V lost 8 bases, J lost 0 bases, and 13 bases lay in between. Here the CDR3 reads CASGYQGMNTEAFF. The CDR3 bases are TGTGCCAGCGGATATCAGGGAATGAACACTGAAGCTTTCTTT.

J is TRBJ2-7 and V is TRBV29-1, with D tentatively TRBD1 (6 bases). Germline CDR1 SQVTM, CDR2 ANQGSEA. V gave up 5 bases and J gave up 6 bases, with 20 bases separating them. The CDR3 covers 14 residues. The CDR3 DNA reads TGCAGCGTTTCCCCAGACAGGACTGGGATCGAGCAGTACTTC. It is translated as CSVSPDRTGIEQYF.

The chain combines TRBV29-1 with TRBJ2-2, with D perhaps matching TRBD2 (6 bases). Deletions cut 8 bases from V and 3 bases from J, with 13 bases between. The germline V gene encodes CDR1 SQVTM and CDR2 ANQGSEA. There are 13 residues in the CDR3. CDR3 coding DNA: TGCAGCCATACCGGGAGCGACACCGGGGAGCTGTTTTTT. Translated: CSHTGSDTGELFF.

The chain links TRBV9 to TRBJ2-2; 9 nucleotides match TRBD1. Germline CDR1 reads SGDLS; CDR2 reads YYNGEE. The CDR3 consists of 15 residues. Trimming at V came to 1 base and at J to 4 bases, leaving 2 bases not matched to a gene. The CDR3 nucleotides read TGTGCCAGCAGCGTAACAGGGGGCTCCACCGGGGAGCTGTTTTTT. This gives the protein CASSVTGGSTGELFF. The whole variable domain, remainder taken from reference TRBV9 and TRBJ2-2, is DSGVTQTPKHLITATGQRVTLRCSPRSGDLSVYWYQQSLDQGLQFLIQYYNGEERAKGNILERFSAQQFPDLHSELNLSSLELGDSALYFCASSVTGGSTGELFFGEGSRLTVL.

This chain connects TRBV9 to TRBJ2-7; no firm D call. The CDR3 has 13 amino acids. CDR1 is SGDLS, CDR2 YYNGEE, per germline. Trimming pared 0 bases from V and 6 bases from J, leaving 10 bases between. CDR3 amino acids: CASSVADEVEQYF. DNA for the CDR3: TGTGCCAGCAGCGTAGCGGATGAGGTCGAGCAGTACTTC.

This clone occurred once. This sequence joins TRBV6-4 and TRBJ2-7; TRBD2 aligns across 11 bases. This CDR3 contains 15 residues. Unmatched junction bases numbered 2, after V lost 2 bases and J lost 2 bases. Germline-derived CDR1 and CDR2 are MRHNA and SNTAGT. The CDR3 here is CASSDLSGRAYEQYV. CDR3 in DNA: TGTGCCAGCAGTGACCTTAGCGGGAGGGCCTACGAGCAGTACGTC.

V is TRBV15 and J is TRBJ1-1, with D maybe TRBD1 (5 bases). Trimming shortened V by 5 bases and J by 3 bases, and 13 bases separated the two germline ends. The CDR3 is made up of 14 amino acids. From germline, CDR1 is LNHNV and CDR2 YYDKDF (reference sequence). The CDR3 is CATSSLGGDTEAFF. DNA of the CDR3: TGTGCCACCAGCTCGTTGGGGGGGGACACTGAAGCTTTCTTT. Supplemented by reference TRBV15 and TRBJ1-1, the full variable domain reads DAMVIQNPRYQVTQFGKPVTLSCSQTLNHNVMYWYQQKSSQAPKLLFHYYDKDFNNEADTPDNFQSRRPNTSFCFLDIRSPGLGDTAMYLCATSSLGGDTEAFFGQGTRLTVV.

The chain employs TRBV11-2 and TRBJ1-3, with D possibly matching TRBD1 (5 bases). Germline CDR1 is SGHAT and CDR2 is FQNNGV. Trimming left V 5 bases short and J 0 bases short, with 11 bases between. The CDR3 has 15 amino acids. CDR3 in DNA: TGTGCCAGCAGCATAGGCAGGGACTCTGGAAACACCATATATTTT. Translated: CASSIGRDSGNTIYF.

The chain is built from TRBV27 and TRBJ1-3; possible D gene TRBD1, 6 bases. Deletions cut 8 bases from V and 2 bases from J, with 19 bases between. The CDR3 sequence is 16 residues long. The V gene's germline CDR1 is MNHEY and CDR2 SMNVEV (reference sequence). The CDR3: CASYLPRGAPGNTIYF. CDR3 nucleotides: TGTGCCAGCTACCTTCCCCGGGGGGCCCCTGGAAACACCATATATTTT.

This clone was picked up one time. The CDR3 protein is CASSPQAKDEQYF. CDR3 in DNA: TGTGCCAGCAGCCCCCAGGCGAAGGACGAGCAGTACTTC. The chain couples TRBV11-1 to TRBJ2-7, with D unresolved. Trimming cost V 5 bases and J 5 bases, with 13 bases left between them. The CDR3 is 13 residues long. Germline CDR1 and CDR2: SGHAT and FQDESV (reference sequence).

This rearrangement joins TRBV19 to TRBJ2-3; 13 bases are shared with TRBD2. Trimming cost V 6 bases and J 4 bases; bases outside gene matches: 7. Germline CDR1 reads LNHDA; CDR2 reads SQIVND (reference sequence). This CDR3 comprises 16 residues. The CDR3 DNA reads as TGTGCCAGTAGGACCACTAGCGGGAGGGTCTCAGATACGCAGTATTTT. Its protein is CASRTTSGRVSDTQYF.

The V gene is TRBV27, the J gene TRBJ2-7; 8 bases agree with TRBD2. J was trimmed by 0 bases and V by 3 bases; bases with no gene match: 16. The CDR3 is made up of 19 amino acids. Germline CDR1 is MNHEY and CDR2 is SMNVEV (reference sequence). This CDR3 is CASSFRISPGSGSSYEQYF. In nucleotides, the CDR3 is TGTGCCAGCAGTTTCCGAATATCCCCCGGGAGCGGGAGCTCCTACGAGCAGTACTTC.

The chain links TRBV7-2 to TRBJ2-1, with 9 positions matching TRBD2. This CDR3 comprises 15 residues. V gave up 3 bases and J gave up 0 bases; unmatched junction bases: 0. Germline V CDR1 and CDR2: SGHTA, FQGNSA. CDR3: CASSLGLASYNEQFF. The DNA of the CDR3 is TGTGCCAGCAGCTTGGGACTAGCCTCCTACAATGAGCAGTTCTTC. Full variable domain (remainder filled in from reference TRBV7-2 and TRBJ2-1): GAGVSQSPSNKVTEKGKDVELRCDPISGHTALYWYRQSLGQGLEFLIYFQGNSAPDKSGLPSDRFSAERTGGSVSTLTIQRTQQEDSAVYLCASSLGLASYNEQFFGPGTRLTVL.

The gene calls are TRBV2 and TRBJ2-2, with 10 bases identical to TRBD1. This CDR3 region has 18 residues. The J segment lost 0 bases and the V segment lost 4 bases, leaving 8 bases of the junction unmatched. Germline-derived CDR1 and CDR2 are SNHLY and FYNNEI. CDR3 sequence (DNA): TGTGCCAGCAGTGCTTTAAGACAGGGGGCCGCGAACACCGGGGAGCTGTTTTTT. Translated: CASSALRQGAANTGELFF.

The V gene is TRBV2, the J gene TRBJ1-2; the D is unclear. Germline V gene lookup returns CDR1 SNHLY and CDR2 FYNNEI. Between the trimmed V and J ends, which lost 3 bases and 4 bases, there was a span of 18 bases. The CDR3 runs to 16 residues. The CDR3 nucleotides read TGTGCCAGCAGTGAGGGCCAGCCGAGACCCCCCTATGGCTACACCTTC. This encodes CASSEGQPRPPYGYTF.

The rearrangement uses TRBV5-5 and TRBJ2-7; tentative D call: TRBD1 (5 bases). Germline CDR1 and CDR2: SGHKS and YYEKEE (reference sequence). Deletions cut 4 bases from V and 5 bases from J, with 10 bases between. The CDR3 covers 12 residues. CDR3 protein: CASSLRVHEQYF. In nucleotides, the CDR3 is TGTGCCAGCAGCCTCAGGGTCCACGAGCAGTACTTC.

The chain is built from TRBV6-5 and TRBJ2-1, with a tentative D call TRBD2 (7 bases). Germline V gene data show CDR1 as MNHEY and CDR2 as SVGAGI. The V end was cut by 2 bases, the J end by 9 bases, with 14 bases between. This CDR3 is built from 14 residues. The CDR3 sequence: CASSYAEGGREQFF. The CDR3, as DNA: TGTGCCAGCAGTTACGCCGAGGGGGGGCGTGAGCAGTTCTTC.

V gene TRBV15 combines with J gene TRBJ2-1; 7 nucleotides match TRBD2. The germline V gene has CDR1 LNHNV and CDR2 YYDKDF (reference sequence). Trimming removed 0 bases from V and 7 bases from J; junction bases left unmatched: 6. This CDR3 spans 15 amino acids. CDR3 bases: TGTGCCACCAGCAGAGATACGGGAGGTTGGAATGAGCAGTTCTTC. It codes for CATSRDTGGWNEQFF.

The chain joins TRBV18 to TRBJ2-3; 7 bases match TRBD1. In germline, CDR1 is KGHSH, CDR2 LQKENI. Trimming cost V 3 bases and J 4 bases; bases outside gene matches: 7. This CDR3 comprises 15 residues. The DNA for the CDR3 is TGTGCCAGCTCACCGTCCGGGACAGTCCCAGATACGCAGTATTTT. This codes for CASSPSGTVPDTQYF.

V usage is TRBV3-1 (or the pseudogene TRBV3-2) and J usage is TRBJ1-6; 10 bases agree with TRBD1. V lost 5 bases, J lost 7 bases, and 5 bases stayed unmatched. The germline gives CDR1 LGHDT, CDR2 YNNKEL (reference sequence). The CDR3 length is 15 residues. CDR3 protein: CASSETGGGNSPLHF. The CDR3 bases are TGTGCCAGCAGCGAGACAGGGGGCGGCAATTCACCCCTCCACTTT.

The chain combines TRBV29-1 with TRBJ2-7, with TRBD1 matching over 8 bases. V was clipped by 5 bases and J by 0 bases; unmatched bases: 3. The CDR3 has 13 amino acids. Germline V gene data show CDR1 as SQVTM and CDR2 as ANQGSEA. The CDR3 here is CSVRQGHSYEQYF. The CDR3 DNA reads TGCAGCGTTAGACAGGGGCACTCCTACGAGCAGTACTTC.

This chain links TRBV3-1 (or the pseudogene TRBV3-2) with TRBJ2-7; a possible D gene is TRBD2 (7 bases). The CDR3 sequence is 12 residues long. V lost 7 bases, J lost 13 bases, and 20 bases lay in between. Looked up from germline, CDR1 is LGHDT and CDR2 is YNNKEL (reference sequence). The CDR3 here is CASNDIGGRLYF. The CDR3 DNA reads TGTGCCAGCAACGATATCGGGGGGCGCCTATACTTC.